This is a list of T cell receptor beta chains from one sample in a study of blood T cell repertoires in COVID-19. TCRdb keeps only in-frame clones here, not all; method: immunoSEQ multiplex PCR. The repertoire has under 450,000 clones, about 87% of them found once; the top ten carry over 9.5%. Sequencing used peripheral blood. The origin of the receptors is a woman between 50 and 59 years old with COVID-19, enrolled during active disease. CDR3s include the opening cysteine and the closing phenylalanine or tryptophan.

CASSLRRGMLGYTF	TRBV28
CASSRAGGLNTEAFF	TRBV7-9
CASTPGTGELFF	TRBV9
CASGSVTDQPQHF	TRBV12-5
CATSLDRNYGYTF	TRBV15
CASSKWGTSGGAEDTQYF	TRBV4-1
CAAEGGLEGNYGYTF	TRBV30
CASSLGVAGYEQYF	TRBV3-1/TRBV3-2
CASSLRGGADSPLHF	TRBV7-9
CASSFGGGNGDTQYF	TRBV5-1
CASSQEVGSGEQYF	TRBV3-1/TRBV3-2
CASSSQFDSPVPYGYTF	TRBV27